The next 31 T cell receptor beta chains were all read from a single sample in a study of shared clonotypes between healthy human individuals. Method: immunoSEQ multiplex PCR; TCRdb's copy keeps in-frame clones and lacks some. Of approximately 440,000 clones detected, about 74% appear once; the ten largest clones hold about 12%. Material for sequencing was PBMCs. The receptors were sampled from a middle-aged woman in good health. Some clones in this sample may be carry-over from other donors' samples.

V is TRBV18 and J is TRBJ2-7; 10 bases are shared with TRBD2. Germline trimming cut 0 bases from V and 3 bases from J; bases unmatched to any gene: 2. The germline V gene has CDR1 KGHSH and CDR2 LQKENI. The length of the CDR3 is 15 residues. For the CDR3, the DNA is TGTGCCAGCTCACCACCGGCTAGCGGGAGCTACGAGCAGTACTTC. Its translation: CASSPPASGSYEQYF.

This clone appeared once. V and J are TRBV7-2 and TRBJ1-2, with D possibly matching TRBD1 (5 bases). Germline V gene lookup returns CDR1 SGHTA and CDR2 FQGNSA. CDR3 length equals 14 residues. The V and J ends lost 1 base and 3 bases respectively, with 9 bases between them. The CDR3 is CASSLEQGDYGYTF. CDR3 nucleotides: TGTGCCAGCAGCTTAGAGCAGGGTGACTATGGCTACACCTTC.

The chain is built from TRBV7-2 and TRBJ2-7; D might be TRBD2 (6 bases). The CDR3 is 15 residues long. Germline CDR1 SGHTA, CDR2 FQGNSA. V was shortened by 3 bases and J by 3 bases, with 15 bases between the two germline ends. CDR3 protein: CASSFGSGLYYEQYF. The CDR3 nucleotides are TGTGCCAGCAGCTTTGGTTCGGGACTGTACTACGAGCAGTACTTC. Looking up the rest from reference TRBV7-2 and TRBJ2-7 gives the full variable domain: GAGVSQSPSNKVTEKGKDVELRCDPISGHTALYWYRQSLGQGLEFLIYFQGNSAPDKSGLPSDRFSAERTGGSVSTLTIQRTQQEDSAVYLCASSFGSGLYYEQYFGPGTRLTVT.

The table lists this clone with a count of one. This probably arose from a read error, given a far larger clone one base away. The gene calls are TRBV30 and TRBJ1-3; D unresolved. The CDR3 has 12 amino acids. From germline, CDR1 is GTSNPN and CDR2 SVGIG (reference sequence). The CDR3 nucleotides read TGTGTCTGGAACCCAAGCGGAAACACCATATATTTT. Translating gives CVWNPSGNTIYF.

Remarks on this clone: A far more abundant clone sits one base away, making this likely a read error. The CDR3 carries no conserved terminal phenylalanine or tryptophan, so it likely arises from a read error. This chain joins TRBV2 and TRBJ1-5, with D perhaps TRBD1 (5 bases). The germline V gene encodes CDR1 SNHLY and CDR2 FYNNEI. The V end was cut by 7 bases, the J end by 1 base, with 8 bases between. This CDR3 has 13 amino acids. CDR3 region: CASKRDSNQPQHL. CDR3 DNA sequence: TGTGCCAGCAAGAGGGACAGCAATCAGCCCCAGCATTTA.

CDR3 amino acids: CASRAGDLMEEKLFF. The CDR3, as DNA: TGTGCCAGCAGGGCCGGGGACTTGATGGAAGAAAAACTGTTTTTT. This chain connects TRBV2 to TRBJ1-4; the D gene is possibly TRBD1 (5 bases). This CDR3 has 15 amino acids. The germline V gene has CDR1 SNHLY and CDR2 FYNNEI. V was cut by 6 bases and J by 8 bases, with 19 bases left in between.

This clone was picked up many times. The chain couples TRBV5-1 to TRBJ2-5, with D possibly being TRBD1 (7 bases). Trimming shortened V by 4 bases and J by 2 bases, and 12 bases separated the two germline ends. CDR1 SGHRS and CDR2 YFSETQ come from the germline V gene. The CDR3 is 14 residues long. CDR3 sequence (DNA): TGCGCCAGCAGCCGCGGGACAGAACAAGAGACCCAGTACTTC. Encoded protein: CASSRGTEQETQYF.

The chain uses TRBV29-1 and TRBJ2-5; 9 bases map to TRBD1. Judging by the DNA end, TRBJ2-7 fits better; the J call may be wrong. Germline CDR1 reads SQVTM; CDR2 reads ANQGSEA. The CDR3 spans 15 residues. CDR3 DNA sequence: TGCAGCGTTGAAGGGGCCCGGACAGGGGCCTACGAGCAGTACTTC. Translation: CSVEGARTGAYEQYF.

This sequence joins TRBV28 and TRBJ2-7, with D maybe TRBD1 (5 bases). The CDR3 is 14 amino acids. Per germline, CDR1 MDHEN and CDR2 SYDVKM. V gave up 6 bases and J gave up 1 base, with 13 bases separating them. CDR3 bases: TGTGCCAGCAGAAACAGGCCACCTTCCTACGAGCAGTACTTC. It codes for CASRNRPPSYEQYF.

About this clone itself: Since a far larger clone is one base different, this is likely a read error. This rearrangement joins TRBV4-1 to TRBJ1-1; D unclear. The CDR3 has 15 amino acids. V lost 4 bases to trimming and J lost 5 bases, with 17 bases between them. Germline V gene sequence: CDR1 MGHRA, CDR2 YSYEKL. The CDR3 region is CASSRDQHRGTEAFF. CDR3 in DNA: TGCGCCAGCAGCCGAGATCAACATCGAGGGACTGAAGCTTTCTTT.

The V gene is TRBV7-8, the J gene TRBJ2-7; maybe TRBD2 (6 bases). The V gene's germline CDR1 is SGHVS and CDR2 FQNEAQ. CDR3 length: 15 residues. V was pared by 5 bases and J by 2 bases, with 16 bases between. The CDR3 coding sequence is TGTGCCAGCAGCCTACCAGCGGGCGCAACCTACGAGCAGTACTTC. It codes for CASSLPAGATYEQYF.

This clone appeared a single time. The chain links TRBV9 to TRBJ2-2; a weak D match, TRBD2 (5 bases). The CDR3 contains 16 residues. The V end lost 1 base, the J end lost 0 bases, and 10 bases lay between the germline ends. The germline V gene has CDR1 SGDLS and CDR2 YYNGEE. The CDR3 nucleotides read TGTGCCAGCAGCGTATCCGGGAATACGAACACCGGGGAGCTGTTTTTT. This sequence encodes CASSVSGNTNTGELFF.

The chain uses TRBV5-6 and TRBJ2-2; a possible D gene is TRBD2 (5 bases). The CDR3 has 15 amino acids. V was clipped by 1 base and J by 4 bases, with 11 bases between them. CDR1 SGHDT and CDR2 YYEEEE come from the germline V gene. DNA for the CDR3: TGTGCCAGCAGCTTGTTAGAGGGTGTCACCGGGGAGCTGTTTTTT. This gives the protein CASSLLEGVTGELFF.

The chain uses TRBV4-1 and TRBJ2-7, with D maybe TRBD2 (6 bases). V lost 0 bases and J lost 2, with 14 bases in between. This CDR3 contains 16 residues. Germline CDR1 reads MGHRA; CDR2 reads YSYEKL. The CDR3 DNA reads as TGCGCCAGCAGCCAAGATGGGGCCGGGGGACCCTACGAGCAGTACTTC. Translation gives CASSQDGAGGPYEQYF.

The rearrangement uses TRBV27 and TRBJ2-7, with TRBD1 identical over 8 bases. Trimming took 2 bases from V and 4 from J; bases not matched to a gene: 4. Germline CDR1 MNHEY, CDR2 SMNVEV (reference sequence). The CDR3 contains 14 residues. The CDR3 DNA follows: TGTGCCAGCAGTTTAACCAGGGGGCCTTACGAGCAGTACTTC. As protein: CASSLTRGPYEQYF.

This chain uses TRBV19 with TRBJ2-3; D possibly uses TRBD1 or TRBD2 (6 bases each). This CDR3 spans 16 amino acids. V was cut by 1 base and J by 0 bases, with 11 bases left in between. Looked up from germline, CDR1 is LNHDA and CDR2 is SQIVND (reference sequence). The CDR3, as DNA: TGTGCCAGTAGTATAGGCGGGACACCGAGCACAGATACGCAGTATTTT. Protein product: CASSIGGTPSTDTQYF. The full variable domain, with the rest looked up from reference TRBV19 and TRBJ2-3, is DGGITQSPKYLFRKEGQNVTLSCEQNLNHDAMYWYRQDPGQGLRLIYYSQIVNDFQKGDIAEGYSVSREKKESFPLTVTSAQKNPTAFYLCASSIGGTPSTDTQYFGPGTRLTVL.

The chain joins TRBV5-1 to TRBJ2-3; possibly TRBD2 for D (5 bases). Germline V lookup: CDR1 SGHRS, CDR2 YFSETQ. The V end lost 7 bases, the J end lost 2 bases, and 17 bases lay between the germline ends. There are 15 residues in the CDR3. CDR3 DNA sequence: TGCGCCAGCGCCACCCCGGACTCCTCCACAGATACGCAGTATTTT. Amino acid sequence: CASATPDSSTDTQYF.

V is TRBV5-5 and J is TRBJ2-7, with a weak D call TRBD2 (5 bases). The CDR3 runs to 14 residues. The V gene's germline CDR1 is SGHKS and CDR2 YYEKEE (reference sequence). Trimming took off 1 base at V and 4 bases at J, with 12 bases between the two ends. The CDR3 reads CASSLNPGGYEQYF. CDR3 in DNA: TGTGCCAGCAGCTTGAATCCAGGAGGTTACGAGCAGTACTTC.

The V gene is TRBV7-9, the J gene TRBJ1-1, with no clear D. The V gene's germline CDR1 is SEHNR and CDR2 FQNEAQ (reference sequence). This CDR3 region has 13 residues. Trimming shortened V by 5 bases and J by 0 bases, and 7 bases separated the two germline ends. For the CDR3, the DNA is TGTGCCAGCAGCCCTGACATGAACACTGAAGCTTTCTTT. This gives the protein CASSPDMNTEAFF.

This clone occurred once. The chain recombines TRBV7-9 with TRBJ2-5; 8 nucleotides agree with TRBD1. The CDR3 is 15 residues long. The ends lost 1 base at V and 2 bases at J; junction bases unmatched: 3. Per the germline V gene, CDR1 is SEHNR and CDR2 is FQNEAQ (reference sequence). CDR3 in amino acids: CASSLGQGTQETQYF. The CDR3 nucleotides read TGTGCCAGCAGCTTAGGACAGGGGACACAAGAGACCCAGTACTTC.

Notes on this clone: This may be a read error, as it is one base from a much larger clone. Other DNA sequences of this sample code for an identical CDR3. This sequence joins TRBV29-1 and TRBJ1-2, with a possible D match to TRBD1 (6 bases). Trimming stripped 6 bases from V and 4 bases from J, with 18 bases between. This CDR3 is 14 amino acids long. Germline CDR1 SQVTM, CDR2 ANQGSEA. The DNA of the CDR3 is TGCAGCGTCGCACTCCTAACAGGGTCCTATGGCTACACCTTC. It encodes CSVALLTGSYGYTF.

The chain is built from TRBV29-1 and TRBJ2-1; perhaps TRBD2 as D (5 bases). Per the germline V gene, CDR1 is SQVTM and CDR2 is ANQGSEA. The CDR3 is 13 residues long. Trimming stripped 4 bases from V and 7 bases from J, with 14 bases between. The CDR3 spells CSVGNWWENEQFF. For the CDR3, the DNA is TGCAGCGTTGGGAACTGGTGGGAGAATGAGCAGTTCTTC.

The chain links TRBV9 to TRBJ2-7; D is undetermined. In germline, CDR1 is SGDLS, CDR2 YYNGEE. The CDR3 has 14 residues. The V and J ends lost 4 bases and 4 bases respectively, with 15 bases between them. The CDR3 spells CASSPTATLYEQYF. Written as DNA, the CDR3 is TGTGCCAGCAGCCCCACAGCGACACTATACGAGCAGTACTTC.

The CDR3 loop reads CASSPVMWREAEQYF. CDR3 nucleotide sequence: TGCGCCAGCAGCCCGGTTATGTGGCGGGAGGCCGAGCAGTACTTC. The rearrangement joins TRBV5-1 to TRBJ2-7, with 8 bases matching TRBD2. The germline V gene has CDR1 SGHRS and CDR2 YFSETQ. The CDR3 totals 15 residues. V was clipped by 4 bases and J by 6 bases; unmatched bases: 12.

This clone has a handful of counts. A much more abundant neighbour one base away suggests this may be a read error. V is TRBV30 and J is TRBJ1-1; weak D call: TRBD1 (5 bases). The V gene's germline CDR1 is GTSNPN and CDR2 SVGIG (reference sequence). The CDR3 covers 13 residues. Written as DNA, the CDR3 is TGTGTCTGGATTTCGGGGGAGGTCACTGAAGCTTTCTTT. Translating it yields CVWISGEVTEAFF.

V and J are TRBV5-1 and TRBJ2-5; 7 nucleotides line up with TRBD1. This CDR3 is built from 14 residues. CDR1 is SGHRS, CDR2 YFSETQ, per germline. Trimming cost V 4 bases and J 3 bases; bases outside gene matches: 6. CDR3 protein: CASSPYGTEETQYF. The CDR3 DNA sequence: TGCGCCAGCAGCCCCTACGGGACAGAAGAGACCCAGTACTTC. The full variable domain, its missing parts supplied by reference TRBV5-1 and TRBJ2-5, is KAGVTQTPRYLIKTRGQQVTLSCSPISGHRSVSWYQQTPGQGLQFLFEYFSETQRNKGNFPGRFSGRQFSNSRSEMNVSTLELGDSALYLCASSPYGTEETQYFGPGTRLLVL.

The CDR3 here is CSVVQNTGNTEAFF. Here the CDR3 DNA reads TGCAGCGTTGTCCAGAATACAGGGAACACTGAAGCTTTCTTT. The chain recombines TRBV29-1 with TRBJ1-1, with D possibly matching TRBD1 (5 bases). Trimming removed 4 bases from V and 1 base from J, with 13 bases in between. The CDR3 length is 14 residues. Per germline, CDR1 SQVTM and CDR2 ANQGSEA.

V and J are TRBV5-1 and TRBJ2-7; 10 bases align to TRBD2. CDR3 length: 14 residues. CDR1 and CDR2 (germline): SGHRS, YFSETQ. V lost 7 bases to trimming and J lost 3 bases; unmatched junction nucleotides: 7. The CDR3 nucleotides read TGCGCCAGCGCCATAGGGACTAGCGACTACGAGCAGTACTTC. Encoded protein: CASAIGTSDYEQYF.

The chain links TRBV27 to TRBJ2-2, with 7 bases fitting TRBD1. Losses at the gene ends were 6 bases for V and 6 bases for J; bases not matched to a gene: 13. Germline V gene lookup returns CDR1 MNHEY and CDR2 SMNVEV (reference sequence). The CDR3 has 16 amino acids. CDR3 nucleotide sequence: TGTGCCAGCAGCCCACAGGGGTATAATAGCGCCGGGGAGCTGTTTTTT. Its protein is CASSPQGYNSAGELFF.

The J gene is TRBJ2-7, the V gene TRBV4-1; TRBD2 aligns across 9 bases. Trimming at V came to 2 bases and at J to 2 bases, leaving 16 bases not matched to a gene. CDR3 size: 19 residues. Germline lookup yields CDR1 MGHRA and CDR2 YSYEKL. The CDR3 DNA follows: TGCGCCAGCAGCCAAAAAGCCTTATTAGCGGGAGCTCCCACCTACGAGCAGTACTTC. This gives the protein CASSQKALLAGAPTYEQYF.

The rearrangement joins TRBV4-2 to TRBJ2-7; 8 bases line up with TRBD2. The germline V gene has CDR1 LGHNA and CDR2 YNFKEQ. The length of the CDR3 is 15 residues. With 3 bases clipped from V and 7 bases from J, the junction kept 11 bases outside the gene matches. In nucleotides, the CDR3 is TGTGCCAGCAGCCACGTAGCGGGATCGTTGGGAGAGCAGTACTTC. This gives the protein CASSHVAGSLGEQYF.